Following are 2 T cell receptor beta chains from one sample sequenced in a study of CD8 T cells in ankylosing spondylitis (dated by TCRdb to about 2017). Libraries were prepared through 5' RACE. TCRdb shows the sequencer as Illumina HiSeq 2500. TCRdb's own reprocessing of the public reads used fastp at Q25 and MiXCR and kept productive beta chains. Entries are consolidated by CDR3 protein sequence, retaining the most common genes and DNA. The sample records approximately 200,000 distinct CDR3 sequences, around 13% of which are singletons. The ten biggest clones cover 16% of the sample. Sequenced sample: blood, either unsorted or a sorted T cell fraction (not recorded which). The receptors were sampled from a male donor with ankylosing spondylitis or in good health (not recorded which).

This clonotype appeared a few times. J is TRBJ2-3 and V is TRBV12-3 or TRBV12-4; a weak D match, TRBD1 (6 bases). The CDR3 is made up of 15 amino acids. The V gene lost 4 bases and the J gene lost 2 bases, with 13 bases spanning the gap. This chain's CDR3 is CASSSRGDPTDTQYF. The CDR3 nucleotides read TGTGCCAGCAGTTCCAGGGGAGACCCCACAGATACGCAGTATTTT.

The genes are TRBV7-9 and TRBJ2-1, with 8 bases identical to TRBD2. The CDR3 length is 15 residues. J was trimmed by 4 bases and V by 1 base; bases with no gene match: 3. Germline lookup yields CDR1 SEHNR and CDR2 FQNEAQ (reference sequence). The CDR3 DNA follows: TGTGCCAGCAGCTTAGATGGCGGGGGGTACAATGAGCAGTTCTTC. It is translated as CASSLDGGGYNEQFF.